This TCR beta chain was identified in a study of blood T cell repertoires in COVID-19. TCRdb keeps only in-frame clones here, not all; method: immunoSEQ multiplex PCR. There are approximately 200,000 clones in the sample; 80% to 90% occur only once, and 3.7% lies in the top ten. Germline CDR1 is MNHEY and CDR2 is SVGAGI. The CDR3 extends over 13 amino acids. V was pared by 6 bases and J by 8 bases, with 8 bases of the junction left unmatched. What was sequenced was PBMCs or T cells enriched from blood (not recorded which). This rearrangement joins TRBV6-5 to TRBJ1-2, with 8 bases matching TRBD1. The sequence came from a woman aged 25-40 years who had been exposed to COVID-19. The CDR3 reads CASRLDREVGYTF. The DNA for the CDR3 is TGTGCCAGCAGACTGGACAGGGAGGTGGGCTACACCTTC.